The sequence of this T cell receptor beta chain was determined in a study of CD8+ T cells in alopecia areata (dated by TCRdb to between 2018 and 2020). General notes on the study: The treated patients took part in an open-label pilot trial in which moderate-to-severe alopecia areata was treated with oral tofacitinib at 5 to 10 mg twice daily. Tofacitinib was given for 6 to 18 months, followed by 6 months of follow-up off drug to assess delayed response and recurrence. The SALT score, which quantifies the percentage of affected scalp surface area, was used to measure disease severity in treated patients. The study used high-throughput TCRbeta sequencing to examine T cell clonal expansion in alopecia areata, in both the C3H/HeJ mouse model and human patients. Human TCRbeta sequencing covered scalp tissue and sorted CD4+ and CD8+ peripheral blood T cells from patchy and totalis/universalis alopecia areata patients and healthy controls. Patients on tofacitinib were biopsied at baseline and after 4 and 24 weeks of treatment, and several of the patients also had a later scalp biopsy. Clonality in the scalp was compared among normal scalp (n=4), patchy alopecia areata scalp (n=8), and alopecia totalis/universalis scalp (n=8). RNA was extracted with the PAXgene miRNA kit for fixed scalp, the miRNeasy kit for PBMCs, and the RNeasy kit for mouse skin. immunoSEQ multiplex PCR using 35 Vbeta forward primers and 13 Jbeta reverse primers was used to amplify TCRbeta CDR3 regions. Paper-wide results and their limitations: Because the treated cohort was small and had only one nonresponder, larger studies are needed to examine links between baseline CD8+ expansion and response. Unlike mouse skin, where gammadelta T cells dominate, normal human skin contains resident alphabeta T cells that get sequenced too, which complicates analysis of the scalp TCR repertoire. Compared with mice, TCR sequences shared between patients were less clear, possibly partly because of HLA diversity across the patient population. Many expanded lesional clones persisted in scalp and blood during tofacitinib treatment, which may partly explain relapse after stopping treatment. Tofacitinib significantly decreased scalp clonality and the number of expanded CD8+ clones among the top 100 scalp clones. Compared with normal scalp, lesional scalp had higher clonality and more expanded CD8+ clones, particularly in alopecia totalis/universalis, a pattern that suggests antigenic drive.

The method was the immunoSEQ multiplex PCR assay. RNA was extracted from all samples and reverse transcribed into cDNA as template for TCR sequencing. SuperScript III was used to make first-strand cDNA, primed with a 2:1 mix of oligo-dT and random hexamers. A synthetic immune receptor repertoire was used to assess amplification bias, and residual bias was removed computationally. On the authors' methods: Raw reads were preprocessed for error removal, and CDR3 was defined according to IMGT conventions as running from the conserved cysteine to phenylalanine. Clonality was computed as 1 minus the Shannon entropy, with the entropy normalized by log2 of the number of productive unique TCRs. Whether scalp clones were CD4 or CD8 was inferred by matching scalp TCRbeta sequences against CD4 and CD8 repertoires sorted from blood. As stored in TCRdb, this immuneACCESS dataset retains in-frame rearrangements with V and J assigned. A fraction of the clones does not appear; measured against another copy, unresolved V genes explain less than half of the discrepancy, and the remainder lacks a known reason. V and J calls and clone size come straight from that table; D and trimming were deduced from the DNA. Within this sample are about 140,000 clones, with 82% of them counted one time only. The ten top clones hold roughly 25% of the sample.

The time point label, as the study defines it: approximately 4 weeks on oral tofacitinib. Explained via the paper, the treatment or condition label denotes: oral pan-JAK inhibitor, 5-10 mg twice daily. Lesional scalp punch biopsies and peripheral blood were obtained from alopecia areata patients. PBMCs were isolated by density centrifugation and stained for CD3, CD4 and CD8, after which CD4+ and CD8+ T cells were sorted on a FACSAria. With respect to this clone: Which antigen it targets is not known. No much larger clone is present one base from it, and per-base qualities are unavailable.

The germline V gene supplies CDR1 LGHNA and CDR2 YNFKEQ. V lost 0 bases and J lost 5 bases; the stretch between them is 16 bases long. The CDR3 sequence holds 16 residues, the cysteine and phenylalanine included. The DNA shown is the 48-base CDR3, in frame from base 1. Here the sequenced sample was CD8+ T cells sorted from blood, taken at week 4, from a patient treated with tofacitinib. The sequence derives from a human donor with alopecia areata. The rearrangement joined TRBV4-2 to TRBJ2-5; possibly the D gene is TRBD2, per 6 matching bases. The CDR3 protein sequence reads: CASSQEGSGASETQYF. The DNA sequence is given as TGTGCCAGCAGCCAAGAGGGTAGCGGAGCCAGCGAGACCCAGTACTTC.